One sample yielded the 20 T cell receptor beta chains listed below, sequenced in a study of technical replicates of blood from four donors. The method was immunoSEQ multiplex PCR; TCRdb's version includes in-frame clones alone and lacks a portion of them. This sample carries some 70,000 clones, about nine tenths of them seen once, and the ten largest clones take roughly 0.4%. Sequenced material: T cells isolated from PBMCs. All receptors come from a human donor in good health.

This rearrangement joins TRBV6-5 to TRBJ2-3, with D perhaps TRBD2 (5 bases). The CDR3 has 14 residues. Trimming removed 2 bases at V and 4 bases at J, with 10 bases between. Germline V lookup: CDR1 MNHEY, CDR2 SVGAGI. This CDR3 reads CASSYAGVSDTQYF. CDR3 DNA sequence: TGTGCCAGCAGTTACGCGGGTGTTTCAGATACGCAGTATTTT.

V gene TRBV19 combines with J gene TRBJ2-1; 7 positions agree with TRBD1. The CDR3 length is 15 residues. The germline gives CDR1 LNHDA, CDR2 SQIVND (reference sequence). J was trimmed by 2 bases and V by 7 bases; bases with no gene match: 8. The CDR3 DNA is TGTGCCAGTACCAAACCGGGACAGCCCTACAATGAGCAGTTCTTC. Amino acids: CASTKPGQPYNEQFF.

The chain recombines TRBV7-8 with TRBJ1-4, with 7 bases matching TRBD1. The CDR3 extends over 15 amino acids. V lost 1 base and J lost 3; bases outside the gene matches: 2. CDR1 and CDR2 (germline): SGHVS, FQNEAQ. For the CDR3, the DNA is TGTGCCAGCAGCTTAGGGGACAGAGCTAATGAAAAACTGTTTTTT. Residues: CASSLGDRANEKLFF.

This clone has just one count. The chain has TRBV28 and TRBJ2-2, with TRBD2 matching 14 bases. Germline V gives CDR1 MDHEN, CDR2 SYDVKM. The V gene end was trimmed by 4 bases and the J gene end by 8 bases; junction bases not matched to a gene: 6. The CDR3 consists of 16 residues. The CDR3 sequence is CASSSGLAGVSGELFF. The CDR3 DNA follows: TGTGCCAGCAGTTCGGGACTAGCGGGAGTCTCAGGGGAGCTGTTTTTT.

The chain recombines TRBV27 with TRBJ1-1; D is undetermined. CDR1 is MNHEY, CDR2 SMNVEV, per germline (reference sequence). Trimming shortened V by 3 bases and J by 1 base, and 9 bases separated the two germline ends. The CDR3 runs 14 residues. The CDR3 DNA follows: TGTGCCAGCAGTTTGAGGGTTGGGAACACTGAAGCTTTCTTT. This sequence encodes CASSLRVGNTEAFF.

The V gene is TRBV19, the J gene TRBJ2-7; 8 bases agree with TRBD1. Unmatched junction bases numbered 10, after V lost 3 bases and J lost 3 bases. The CDR3 has 16 residues. CDR1 and CDR2 from the germline V gene are LNHDA and SQIVND (reference sequence). DNA of the CDR3: TGTGCCAGTAGTATGGTGTTGGGGACAGGCGACTACGAGCAGTACTTC. Its protein is CASSMVLGTGDYEQYF. Full variable domain (missing parts from reference TRBV19 and TRBJ2-7): DGGITQSPKYLFRKEGQNVTLSCEQNLNHDAMYWYRQDPGQGLRLIYYSQIVNDFQKGDIAEGYSVSREKKESFPLTVTSAQKNPTAFYLCASSMVLGTGDYEQYFGPGTRLTVT.

The gene calls are TRBV10-3 and TRBJ2-1, with TRBD1 matching over 7 bases. Germline V gene sequence: CDR1 ENHRY, CDR2 SYGVKD. J was trimmed by 6 bases and V by 8 bases; bases with no gene match: 7. This CDR3 contains 13 residues. The CDR3 loop is CAIGDSTGNEQFF. The CDR3 nucleotides read TGTGCCATCGGGGACAGTACGGGCAATGAGCAGTTCTTC.

The chain links TRBV28 to TRBJ1-5, with 7 positions matching TRBD1. Germline assignment: CDR1 MDHEN and CDR2 SYDVKM. CDR3 size: 15 residues. The V and J ends lost 11 bases and 0 bases, in that order; junction bases with no gene match: 10. CDR3 loop: CAANPGGNSNQPQHF. As DNA, the CDR3 is TGTGCCGCTAACCCAGGGGGTAATAGCAATCAGCCCCAGCATTTT.

This clone was found once. The chain recombines TRBV10-3 with TRBJ2-7; the D gene is possibly TRBD2 (5 bases). V lost 3 bases and J 6 bases, leaving 15 bases between the germline ends. The germline gives CDR1 ENHRY, CDR2 SYGVKD. The CDR3 sequence is 14 residues long. In DNA form, the CDR3 reads TGTGCCATCAGTGATACTAGGGAGCTTGCCGAGCAGTACTTC. It is translated as CAISDTRELAEQYF.

V usage is TRBV27 and J usage is TRBJ1-4; TRBD1 matches 9 bases. The V gene's germline CDR1 is MNHEY and CDR2 SMNVEV (reference sequence). The CDR3 contains 16 residues. V was pared by 4 bases and J by 6 bases, with 9 bases of the junction left unmatched. The CDR3 spells CASSSILQGADEKLFF. CDR3 in DNA: TGTGCCAGCAGTTCTATCCTACAGGGGGCAGATGAAAAACTGTTTTTT. Drawing the rest from reference TRBV27 and TRBJ1-4, the complete variable domain is EAQVTQNPRYLITVTGKKLTVTCSQNMNHEYMSWYRQDPGLGLRQIYYSMNVEVTDKGDVPEGYKVSRKEKRNFPLILESPSPNQTSLYFCASSSILQGADEKLFFGSGTQLSVL.

The table lists this clone with a count of one. The genes are TRBV5-4 and TRBJ2-5, with TRBD2 matching over 7 bases. V shed 0 bases and J 2 bases; nucleotides not matched to a gene: 7. This CDR3 contains 16 residues. Per the germline V gene, CDR1 is SGHNT and CDR2 is YYREEE (reference sequence). The CDR3 sequence: CASSLDGRALQETQYF. The CDR3 nucleotides read TGTGCCAGCAGCTTGGATGGGAGGGCCTTGCAAGAGACCCAGTACTTC.

V gene TRBV5-1 combines with J gene TRBJ1-2; weak D call: TRBD1 (5 bases). V was cut by 3 bases and J by 14 bases, with 14 bases left in between. The CDR3 loop spans 11 amino acids. Germline assignment: CDR1 SGHRS and CDR2 YFSETQ. The CDR3 nucleotides read TGCGCCAGCAGCTCGGGGGGGTCCCGGACCTTC. It specifies CASSSGGSRTF.

This clone is a singleton in its sample. The V gene is TRBV27, the J gene TRBJ1-5, with D possibly being TRBD1 (5 bases). The V gene lost 4 bases and the J gene lost 4 bases, with 8 bases spanning the gap. Germline V gene lookup returns CDR1 MNHEY and CDR2 SMNVEV (reference sequence). CDR3 length equals 13 residues. This CDR3 is CASSYRSNQPQHF. In DNA, the CDR3 is TGTGCCAGCAGTTACAGGTCGAATCAGCCCCAGCATTTT.

V gene TRBV7-3 combines with J gene TRBJ2-3; 9 positions match TRBD1. Germline loops: CDR1 SGHTA, CDR2 FQGTGA. The CDR3 is 14 residues long. Trimming cost V 5 bases and J 3 bases; bases outside gene matches: 3. DNA for the CDR3: TGTGCCAGCAGCCAGGACAGGGGTACAGATACGCAGTATTTT. It yields the protein CASSQDRGTDTQYF.

The chain couples TRBV28 to TRBJ1-3; maybe TRBD1 (6 bases). The CDR3 contains 15 residues. From germline, CDR1 is MDHEN and CDR2 SYDVKM. The V end was cut by 7 bases, the J end by 0 bases, with 13 bases between. The chain's CDR3 is CASTGTGNSGNTIYF. In DNA, the CDR3 is TGTGCCAGCACCGGAACAGGGAACTCTGGAAACACCATATATTTT.

This rearrangement joins TRBV5-1 to TRBJ2-7; 11 nucleotides align to TRBD2. The CDR3 spans 16 residues. Germline CDR1 SGHRS, CDR2 YFSETQ. V lost 2 bases and J lost 6; bases outside the gene matches: 10. In DNA, the CDR3 is TGCGCCAGCAGCTTTGGAGCTACTAGCGGGAGATCCGAGCAGTACTTC. It is translated as CASSFGATSGRSEQYF.

This rearrangement joins TRBV11-3 to TRBJ2-7; D is undetermined. Deletions cut 0 bases from V and 0 bases from J, with 12 bases between. CDR3 length equals 16 residues. Germline V CDR1 and CDR2: SGHNT, YENEEA. In DNA form, the CDR3 reads TGTGCCAGCAGCTTAGATCGACTCTTTAGCTCCTACGAGCAGTACTTC. Translating it yields CASSLDRLFSSYEQYF. The complete variable domain, with remaining parts taken from reference TRBV11-3 and TRBJ2-7, reads EAGVVQSPRYKIIEKKQPVAFWCNPISGHNTLYWYLQNLGQGPELLIRYENEEAVDDSQLPKDRFSAERLKGVDSTLKIQPAELGDSAVYLCASSLDRLFSSYEQYFGPGTRLTVT.

This clone came up a few times. The chain employs TRBV30 and TRBJ2-7, with D possibly matching TRBD2 (5 bases). V was cut by 0 bases and J by 7 bases, with 13 bases left in between. CDR1 and CDR2 (germline): GTSNPN, SVGIG (reference sequence). The CDR3 totals 13 residues. The CDR3 reads CAWSVVRTGEQYF. CDR3 DNA: TGTGCCTGGAGTGTAGTGCGGACGGGAGAGCAGTACTTC.

This chain links TRBV7-2 with TRBJ2-7; a weak D match, TRBD1 (5 bases). Trimming stripped 6 bases from V and 2 bases from J, with 17 bases between. In germline, CDR1 is SGHTA, CDR2 FQGNSA. This CDR3 comprises 15 residues. CDR3 protein: CASRSRALPTYEQYF. The CDR3 region has the DNA TGTGCCAGCAGATCCAGGGCTTTGCCCACCTACGAGCAGTACTTC.

V usage is TRBV5-5 and J usage is TRBJ2-7, with 9 nucleotides matching TRBD1. V gave up 2 bases and J gave up 4 bases; unmatched junction bases: 7. This CDR3 has 15 residues. Germline loops: CDR1 SGHKS, CDR2 YYEKEE (reference sequence). For the CDR3, the DNA is TGTGCCAGCAGCTTTTACGCCGGGACAGGGTACGAGCAGTACTTC. Protein sequence: CASSFYAGTGYEQYF.